Described below is a single T cell receptor beta chain sequence and its context. The data were obtained in a study of blood T cell repertoires in COVID-19. Study at large: Specimens from acute and convalescent COVID-19 originated in the United States, Italy and Spain. The cDNA or gDNA used as material had been derived from T cells, B-cell-depleted T cells, or PBMCs.

Germline trimming cut 0 bases from V and 7 bases from J; bases unmatched to any gene: 6. The germline CDR1 and CDR2 sequences are MNHEY and SVGAGI. The CDR3 runs 16 residues. Assay: immunoSEQ multiplex PCR; the TCRdb copy retains only in-frame clones and omits some. Of 500,000 or so clones in the sample, approximately 90% were seen once. Participants reported their clinical history, and cohort assignment relied on those reports. This clonotype originated in a woman aged 18-29 years who had recovered from COVID-19. This sequence joins TRBV6-5 and TRBJ2-1, with 10 positions matching TRBD2. The sequenced material came from PBMCs or T cells enriched from blood (not recorded which). The CDR3 DNA follows: TGTGCCAGCAGTTACTCGGCCAGCGGGGGGGCAAATGAGCAGTTCTTC. Translating it yields CASSYSASGGANEQFF.